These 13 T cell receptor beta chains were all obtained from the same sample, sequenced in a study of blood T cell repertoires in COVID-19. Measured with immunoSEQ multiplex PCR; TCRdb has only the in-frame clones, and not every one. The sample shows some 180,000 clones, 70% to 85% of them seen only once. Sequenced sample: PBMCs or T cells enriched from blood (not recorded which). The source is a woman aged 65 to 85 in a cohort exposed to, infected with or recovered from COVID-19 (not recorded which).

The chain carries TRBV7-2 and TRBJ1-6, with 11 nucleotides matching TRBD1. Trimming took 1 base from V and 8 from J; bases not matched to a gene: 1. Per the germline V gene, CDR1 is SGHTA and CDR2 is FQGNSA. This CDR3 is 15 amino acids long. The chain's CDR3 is CASSLGTGGDSPLHF. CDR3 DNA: TGTGCCAGCAGCTTAGGGACAGGGGGCGATTCACCCCTCCACTTT.

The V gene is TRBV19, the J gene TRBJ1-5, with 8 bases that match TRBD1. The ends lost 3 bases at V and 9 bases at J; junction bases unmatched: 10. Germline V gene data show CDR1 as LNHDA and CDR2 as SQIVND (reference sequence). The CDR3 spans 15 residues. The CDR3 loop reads CASSMGQGAIAPQHF. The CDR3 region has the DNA TGTGCCAGTAGTATGGGGCAGGGGGCAATCGCGCCCCAGCATTTT.

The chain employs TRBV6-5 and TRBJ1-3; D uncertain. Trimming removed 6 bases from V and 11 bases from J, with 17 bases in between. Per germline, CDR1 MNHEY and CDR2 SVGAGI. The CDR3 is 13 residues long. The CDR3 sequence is CASSRPGGGPIYF. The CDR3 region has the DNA TGTGCCAGCAGCCGACCCGGCGGCGGGCCCATATATTTT.

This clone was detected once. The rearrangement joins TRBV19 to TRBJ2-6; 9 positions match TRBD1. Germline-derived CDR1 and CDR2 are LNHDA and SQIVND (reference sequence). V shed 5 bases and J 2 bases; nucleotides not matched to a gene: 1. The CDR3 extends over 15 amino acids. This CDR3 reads CASSGDRAGANVLTF. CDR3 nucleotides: TGTGCCAGTAGTGGGGACAGGGCTGGGGCCAACGTCCTGACTTTC.

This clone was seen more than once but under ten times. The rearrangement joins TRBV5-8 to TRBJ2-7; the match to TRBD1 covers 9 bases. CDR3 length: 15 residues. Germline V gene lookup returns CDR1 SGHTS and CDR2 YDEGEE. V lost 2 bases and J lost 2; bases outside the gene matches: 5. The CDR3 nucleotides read TGTGCCAGCAGCTTCACAGGGACAGGGCCCTACGAGCAGTACTTC. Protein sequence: CASSFTGTGPYEQYF.

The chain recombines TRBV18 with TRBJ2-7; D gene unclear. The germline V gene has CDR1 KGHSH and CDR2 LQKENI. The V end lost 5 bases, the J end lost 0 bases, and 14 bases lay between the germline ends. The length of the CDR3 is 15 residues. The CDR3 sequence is CASSTADTNSYEQYF. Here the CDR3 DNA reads TGTGCCAGCTCAACTGCTGACACCAACTCCTACGAGCAGTACTTC. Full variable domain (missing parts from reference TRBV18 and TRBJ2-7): NAGVMQNPRHLVRRRGQEARLRCSPMKGHSHVYWYRQLPEEGLKFMVYLQKENIIDESGMPKERFSAEFPKEGPSILRIQQVVRGDSAAYFCASSTADTNSYEQYFGPGTRLTVT.

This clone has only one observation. CDR3 protein: CASSPGGDQPQHF. The CDR3 DNA sequence: TGTGCCAGCAGTCCCGGGGGGGATCAGCCCCAGCATTTT. V and J are TRBV28 and TRBJ1-5; maybe TRBD1 (5 bases). V was cut by 5 bases and J by 5 bases, with 10 bases left in between. CDR1 and CDR2 from the germline V gene are MDHEN and SYDVKM. This CDR3 has 13 amino acids.

The CDR3 sequence is CASQPRASGPYEQYF. CDR3 DNA: TGTGCCAGTCAACCGAGGGCTAGCGGCCCCTACGAGCAGTACTTC. The chain links TRBV7-2 to TRBJ2-7; TRBD2 aligns across 7 bases. Germline V gene sequence: CDR1 SGHTA, CDR2 FQGNSA. V gave up 9 bases and J gave up 2 bases; unmatched junction bases: 13. The CDR3 contains 15 residues.

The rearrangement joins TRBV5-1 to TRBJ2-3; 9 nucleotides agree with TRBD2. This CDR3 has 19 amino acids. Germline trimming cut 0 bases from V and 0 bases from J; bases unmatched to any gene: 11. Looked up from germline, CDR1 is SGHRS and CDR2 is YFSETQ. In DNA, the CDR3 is TGCGCCAGCAGCTTGGGCTGGCGGGAGGGTCCCCTAAGCACAGATACGCAGTATTTT. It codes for CASSLGWREGPLSTDTQYF.

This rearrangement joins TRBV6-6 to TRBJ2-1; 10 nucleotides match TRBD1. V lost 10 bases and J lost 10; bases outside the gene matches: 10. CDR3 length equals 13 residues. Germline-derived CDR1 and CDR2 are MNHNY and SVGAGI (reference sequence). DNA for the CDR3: TGTGCCACCCGGGACAGGGGCCCAAGGGAGCAGTTCTTC. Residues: CATRDRGPREQFF.

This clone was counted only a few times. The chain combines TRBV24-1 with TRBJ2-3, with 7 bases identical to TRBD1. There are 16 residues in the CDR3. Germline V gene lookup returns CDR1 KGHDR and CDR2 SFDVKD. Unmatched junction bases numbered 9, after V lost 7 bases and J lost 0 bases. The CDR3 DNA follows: TGTGCCACCAGCTTAGGGACAGCCGCTAGCACAGATACGCAGTATTTT. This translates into CATSLGTAASTDTQYF.

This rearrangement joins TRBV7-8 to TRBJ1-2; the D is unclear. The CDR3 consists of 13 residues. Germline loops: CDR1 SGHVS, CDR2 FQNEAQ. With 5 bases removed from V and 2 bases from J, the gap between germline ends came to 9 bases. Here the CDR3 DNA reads TGTGCCAGCAGCCGTACACAGAACTATGGCTACACCTTC. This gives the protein CASSRTQNYGYTF.

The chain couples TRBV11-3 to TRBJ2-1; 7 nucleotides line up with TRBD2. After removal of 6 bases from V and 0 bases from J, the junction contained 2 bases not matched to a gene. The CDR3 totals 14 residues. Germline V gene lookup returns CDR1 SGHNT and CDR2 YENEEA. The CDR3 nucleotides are TGTGCCAGCAGTGGGGGGGGCTCCTACAATGAGCAGTTCTTC. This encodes CASSGGGSYNEQFF.